A few counts support the clone carrying this TCR beta chain. Its matching antigen is unknown. The table came from immunoSEQ multiplex PCR; TCRdb's copy has only in-frame clones and leaves some out. The sample contains some 1,300 clones, 16% of which appear only once. The data are from a study of T cells in localized non-small cell lung cancer. Study-wide results and limits: Elevated blood T cell density was associated with longer overall survival. Across samples, adjacent lung featured a median roughly 60 of the top 100 tumor clones. Clonality of T cells reached its maximum in uninvolved adjacent lung, surpassing tumor.

Lung adjacent to the tumor, free of atypia, was sampled at least 2 cm from its margin. Germline V gene sequence: CDR1 GTSNPN, CDR2 SVGIG (reference sequence). The CDR3 contains 16 residues. Trimming shortened V by 0 bases and J by 3 bases, and 18 bases separated the two germline ends. V is TRBV30 and J is TRBJ2-7; D perhaps matches TRBD2 (5 bases). The clonotype was recovered from a woman between 35 and 70 years old with stage I lung adenocarcinoma. Sequencing was performed on normal lung tissue next to the tumor, taken before any cancer treatment. The CDR3 DNA sequence: TGTGCCTGGAGTGTACTGCTGTCGGACTGGGGCTACGAGCAGTACTTC. Its protein is CAWSVLLSDWGYEQYF.